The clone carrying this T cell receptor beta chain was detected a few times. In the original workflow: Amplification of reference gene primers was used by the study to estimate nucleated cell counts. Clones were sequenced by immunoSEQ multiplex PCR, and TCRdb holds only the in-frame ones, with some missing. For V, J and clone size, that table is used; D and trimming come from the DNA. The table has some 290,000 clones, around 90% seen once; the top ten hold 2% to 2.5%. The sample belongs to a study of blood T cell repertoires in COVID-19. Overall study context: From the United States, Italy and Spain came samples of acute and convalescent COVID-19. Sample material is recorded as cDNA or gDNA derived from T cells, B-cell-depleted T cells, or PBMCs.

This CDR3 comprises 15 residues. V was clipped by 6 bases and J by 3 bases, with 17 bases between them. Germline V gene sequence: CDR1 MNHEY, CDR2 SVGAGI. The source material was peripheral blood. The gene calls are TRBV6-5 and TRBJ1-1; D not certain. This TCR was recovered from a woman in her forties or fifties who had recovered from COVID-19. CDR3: CASRIQEGSDTEAFF. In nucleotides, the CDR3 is TGTGCCAGCAGAATCCAAGAGGGCTCGGACACTGAAGCTTTCTTT.